This passage covers 15 T cell receptor beta chains from one sample sequenced in a study of blood T cells in healthy people across ages. Using a J-beta primer mix together with a sample-barcoded 5' primer, a second PCR was run for roughly 6 to 12 cycles. One entry per CDR3 protein, called by TCRdb with MiXCR from the 5' RACE reads. The sample has under 2,000,000 distinct CDR3 sequences; around 48% are singletons. Sequencing was done on a sample of blood. The receptors were sampled from a woman between 40 and 55 years old in good health.

The chain links TRBV4-3 to TRBJ2-1; D not resolved. The ends were cut back, 1 base at V and 3 bases at J, with 4 bases in the middle. CDR3 size: 13 residues. Germline CDR1 reads LGHNA; CDR2 reads YSLEER. The CDR3 loop is CASSQAYYNEQFF. DNA for the CDR3: TGCGCCAGCAGCCAAGCCTACTACAATGAGCAGTTCTTC.

The genes are TRBV20-1 and TRBJ1-1, with a tentative D call TRBD1 (6 bases). Trimming shortened V by 0 bases and J by 6 bases, and 14 bases separated the two germline ends. CDR1 and CDR2 from the germline V gene are DFQATT and SNEGSKA (reference sequence). This CDR3 is 14 amino acids long. The chain's CDR3 is CSARERGNWAEAFF. CDR3 DNA sequence: TGCAGTGCTAGAGAGAGGGGGAATTGGGCTGAAGCTTTCTTT.

The V gene is TRBV6-2 or TRBV6-3, the J gene TRBJ2-1; D is unresolved. The CDR3 length is 11 residues. Germline assignment: CDR1 MNHEY and CDR2 SVGEGT. With 8 bases removed from V and 10 bases from J, the gap between germline ends came to 12 bases. CDR3 sequence reads: CASGDISEQFF. In DNA form, the CDR3 reads TGTGCCAGCGGTGACATCTCCGAGCAGTTCTTC.

V gene TRBV12-3 or TRBV12-4 combines with J gene TRBJ2-2; D might be TRBD2 (5 bases). V was shortened by 3 bases and J by 5 bases, with 7 bases between the two germline ends. This CDR3 is 13 amino acids long. The CDR3 spells CASSFGETGELFF. In nucleotides, the CDR3 is TGTGCCAGCAGTTTCGGGGAAACCGGGGAGCTGTTTTTT.

This clonotype has just a few counts. The chain couples TRBV5-1 to TRBJ1-2; D possibly corresponds to TRBD1 (6 bases). Germline lookup yields CDR1 SGHRS and CDR2 YFSETQ. CDR3 length equals 14 residues. Trimming took off 0 bases at V and 7 bases at J, with 13 bases between the two ends. The CDR3 loop is CASSLAGADPGYTF. CDR3 bases: TGCGCCAGCAGCTTGGCGGGGGCTGACCCTGGCTACACCTTC.

CDR3 loop: CASSIRGTGYTETQYF. CDR3 nucleotides: TGCGCCAGCAGCATCCGGGGGACAGGGTATACGGAGACCCAGTACTTC. The chain joins TRBV5-1 to TRBJ2-5; 9 nucleotides match TRBD1. The V and J ends lost 4 bases and 5 bases, in that order; junction bases with no gene match: 12. This CDR3 has 16 residues. Germline CDR1 is SGHRS and CDR2 is YFSETQ.

V gene TRBV4-2 combines with J gene TRBJ1-1; D is perhaps TRBD1 (6 bases). V lost 0 bases to trimming and J lost 3 bases, with 20 bases between them. Germline-derived CDR1 and CDR2 are LGHNA and YNFKEQ. The CDR3 contains 18 residues. The CDR3 protein is CASSQDRSLTGSDTEAFF. In DNA, the CDR3 is TGTGCCAGCAGCCAAGATCGGTCGCTTACAGGGTCGGACACTGAAGCTTTCTTT.

The J gene is TRBJ2-5, the V gene TRBV6-2 or TRBV6-3; 8 nucleotides align to TRBD2. Germline trimming cut 10 bases from V and 6 bases from J; bases unmatched to any gene: 10. Germline V gene data show CDR1 as MNHEY and CDR2 as SVGEGT. The CDR3 totals 13 residues. The CDR3 nucleotides are TGTGCCACCACAGCGGGGGTAATGAAGACCCAGTACTTC. Translated, it gives CATTAGVMKTQYF.

J is TRBJ1-6 and V is TRBV28, with unresolved D. V shed 4 bases and J shed 7 bases, with 14 bases lying between them. CDR1 is MDHEN and CDR2 is SYDVKM in the germline V gene. The CDR3 covers 15 residues. The CDR3 loop reads CASSSAAGGNSPLHF. CDR3 sequence (DNA): TGTGCCAGCAGTTCGGCCGCCGGAGGGAATTCACCCCTCCACTTT. The full variable domain, with the rest looked up from reference TRBV28 and TRBJ1-6, is DVKVTQSSRYLVKRTGEKVFLECVQDMDHENMFWYRQDPGLGLRLIYFSYDVKMKEKGDIPEGYSVSREKKERFSLILESASTNQTSMYLCASSSAAGGNSPLHFGNGTRLTVT.

There are a few counts of this clonotype. This chain joins TRBV4-3 and TRBJ1-2; D possibly corresponds to TRBD1 (5 bases). CDR3 size: 16 residues. Trimming shortened V by 0 bases and J by 4 bases, and 15 bases separated the two germline ends. Germline loops: CDR1 LGHNA, CDR2 YSLEER. The CDR3 sequence is CASSQDLGRDLYGYTF. CDR3 coding DNA: TGCGCCAGCAGCCAAGATCTCGGCAGGGACCTCTATGGCTACACCTTC.

The chain joins TRBV5-1 to TRBJ2-2; D remains ambiguous. The CDR3 consists of 14 residues. V lost 7 bases, J lost 1 base, and 11 bases lay in between. Germline V gives CDR1 SGHRS, CDR2 YFSETQ. The CDR3 DNA follows: TGCGCCAGCGGGGAACTGGGGAACACCGGGGAGCTGTTTTTT. Residues: CASGELGNTGELFF. The full variable domain, rest sourced from reference TRBV5-1 and TRBJ2-2, is KAGVTQTPRYLIKTRGQQVTLSCSPISGHRSVSWYQQTPGQGLQFLFEYFSETQRNKGNFPGRFSGRQFSNSRSEMNVSTLELGDSALYLCASGELGNTGELFFGEGSRLTVL.

This clonotype appeared a few times. The chain combines TRBV9 with TRBJ1-2; D gene unclear. Germline assignment: CDR1 SGDLS and CDR2 YYNGEE. The germline V and J ends were trimmed by 0 bases and 4 bases, with 10 bases remaining between them. The CDR3 sequence is 14 residues long. CDR3 sequence: CASSVGADLYGYTF. CDR3 bases: TGTGCCAGCAGCGTAGGGGCAGATCTCTATGGCTACACCTTC.

This clonotype was found a few times. The chain links TRBV28 to TRBJ2-4, with D tentatively TRBD1 (5 bases). The ends were cut back, 5 bases at V and 9 bases at J, with 23 bases in the middle. Germline CDR1 MDHEN, CDR2 SYDVKM. The CDR3 has 16 amino acids. The CDR3 DNA follows: TGTGCCAGCAGTGTGGCGGAGAATCTCAAGGGGTTCATTCAGTACTTC. It yields the protein CASSVAENLKGFIQYF.

The count of this clonotype is one. The V gene is TRBV18, the J gene TRBJ2-3, with 7 bases fitting TRBD1. Trimming at V came to 2 bases and at J to 3 bases, leaving 5 bases not matched to a gene. The CDR3 has 15 residues. Germline V gives CDR1 KGHSH, CDR2 LQKENI. In nucleotides, the CDR3 is TGTGCCAGCTCACCAATTACAGGGGAAACAGATACGCAGTATTTT. Its translation: CASSPITGETDTQYF. Complete variable domain (other parts from reference TRBV18 and TRBJ2-3): NAGVMQNPRHLVRRRGQEARLRCSPMKGHSHVYWYRQLPEEGLKFMVYLQKENIIDESGMPKERFSAEFPKEGPSILRIQQVVRGDSAAYFCASSPITGETDTQYFGPGTRLTVL.

This clonotype occurred a few times. The chain links TRBV7-9 to TRBJ2-7; D may be TRBD2 (6 bases). The CDR3 runs 16 residues. With 1 base removed from V and 0 bases from J, the gap between germline ends came to 13 bases. The germline CDR1 and CDR2 sequences are SEHNR and FQNEAQ (reference sequence). CDR3 DNA: TGTGCCAGCAGCTTAGGTTCGCAGGACTACTCCTACGAGCAGTACTTC. As protein: CASSLGSQDYSYEQYF. The full variable domain, with the rest looked up from reference TRBV7-9 and TRBJ2-7, is DTGVSQNPRHKITKRGQNVTFRCDPISEHNRLYWYRQTLGQGPEFLTYFQNEAQLEKSRLLSDRFSAERPKGSFSTLEIQRTEQGDSAMYLCASSLGSQDYSYEQYFGPGTRLTVT.